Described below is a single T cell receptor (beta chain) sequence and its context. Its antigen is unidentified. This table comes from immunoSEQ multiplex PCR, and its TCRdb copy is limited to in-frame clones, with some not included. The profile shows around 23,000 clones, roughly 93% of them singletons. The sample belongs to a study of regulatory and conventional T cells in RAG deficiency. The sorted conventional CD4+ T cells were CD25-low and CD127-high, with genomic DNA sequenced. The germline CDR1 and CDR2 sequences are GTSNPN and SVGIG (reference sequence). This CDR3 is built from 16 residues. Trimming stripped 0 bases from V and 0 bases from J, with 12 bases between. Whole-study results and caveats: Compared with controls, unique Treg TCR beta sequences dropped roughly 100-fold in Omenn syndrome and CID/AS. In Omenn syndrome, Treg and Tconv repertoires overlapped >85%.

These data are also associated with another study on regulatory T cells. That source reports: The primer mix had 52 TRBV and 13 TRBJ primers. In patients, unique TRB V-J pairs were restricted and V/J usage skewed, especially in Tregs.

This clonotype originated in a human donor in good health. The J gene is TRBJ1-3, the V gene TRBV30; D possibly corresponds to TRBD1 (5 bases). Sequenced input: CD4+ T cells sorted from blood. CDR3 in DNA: TGTGCCTGGAGTGTTTTTGGGACCCTCTCTGGAAACACCATATATTTT. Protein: CAWSVFGTLSGNTIYF.